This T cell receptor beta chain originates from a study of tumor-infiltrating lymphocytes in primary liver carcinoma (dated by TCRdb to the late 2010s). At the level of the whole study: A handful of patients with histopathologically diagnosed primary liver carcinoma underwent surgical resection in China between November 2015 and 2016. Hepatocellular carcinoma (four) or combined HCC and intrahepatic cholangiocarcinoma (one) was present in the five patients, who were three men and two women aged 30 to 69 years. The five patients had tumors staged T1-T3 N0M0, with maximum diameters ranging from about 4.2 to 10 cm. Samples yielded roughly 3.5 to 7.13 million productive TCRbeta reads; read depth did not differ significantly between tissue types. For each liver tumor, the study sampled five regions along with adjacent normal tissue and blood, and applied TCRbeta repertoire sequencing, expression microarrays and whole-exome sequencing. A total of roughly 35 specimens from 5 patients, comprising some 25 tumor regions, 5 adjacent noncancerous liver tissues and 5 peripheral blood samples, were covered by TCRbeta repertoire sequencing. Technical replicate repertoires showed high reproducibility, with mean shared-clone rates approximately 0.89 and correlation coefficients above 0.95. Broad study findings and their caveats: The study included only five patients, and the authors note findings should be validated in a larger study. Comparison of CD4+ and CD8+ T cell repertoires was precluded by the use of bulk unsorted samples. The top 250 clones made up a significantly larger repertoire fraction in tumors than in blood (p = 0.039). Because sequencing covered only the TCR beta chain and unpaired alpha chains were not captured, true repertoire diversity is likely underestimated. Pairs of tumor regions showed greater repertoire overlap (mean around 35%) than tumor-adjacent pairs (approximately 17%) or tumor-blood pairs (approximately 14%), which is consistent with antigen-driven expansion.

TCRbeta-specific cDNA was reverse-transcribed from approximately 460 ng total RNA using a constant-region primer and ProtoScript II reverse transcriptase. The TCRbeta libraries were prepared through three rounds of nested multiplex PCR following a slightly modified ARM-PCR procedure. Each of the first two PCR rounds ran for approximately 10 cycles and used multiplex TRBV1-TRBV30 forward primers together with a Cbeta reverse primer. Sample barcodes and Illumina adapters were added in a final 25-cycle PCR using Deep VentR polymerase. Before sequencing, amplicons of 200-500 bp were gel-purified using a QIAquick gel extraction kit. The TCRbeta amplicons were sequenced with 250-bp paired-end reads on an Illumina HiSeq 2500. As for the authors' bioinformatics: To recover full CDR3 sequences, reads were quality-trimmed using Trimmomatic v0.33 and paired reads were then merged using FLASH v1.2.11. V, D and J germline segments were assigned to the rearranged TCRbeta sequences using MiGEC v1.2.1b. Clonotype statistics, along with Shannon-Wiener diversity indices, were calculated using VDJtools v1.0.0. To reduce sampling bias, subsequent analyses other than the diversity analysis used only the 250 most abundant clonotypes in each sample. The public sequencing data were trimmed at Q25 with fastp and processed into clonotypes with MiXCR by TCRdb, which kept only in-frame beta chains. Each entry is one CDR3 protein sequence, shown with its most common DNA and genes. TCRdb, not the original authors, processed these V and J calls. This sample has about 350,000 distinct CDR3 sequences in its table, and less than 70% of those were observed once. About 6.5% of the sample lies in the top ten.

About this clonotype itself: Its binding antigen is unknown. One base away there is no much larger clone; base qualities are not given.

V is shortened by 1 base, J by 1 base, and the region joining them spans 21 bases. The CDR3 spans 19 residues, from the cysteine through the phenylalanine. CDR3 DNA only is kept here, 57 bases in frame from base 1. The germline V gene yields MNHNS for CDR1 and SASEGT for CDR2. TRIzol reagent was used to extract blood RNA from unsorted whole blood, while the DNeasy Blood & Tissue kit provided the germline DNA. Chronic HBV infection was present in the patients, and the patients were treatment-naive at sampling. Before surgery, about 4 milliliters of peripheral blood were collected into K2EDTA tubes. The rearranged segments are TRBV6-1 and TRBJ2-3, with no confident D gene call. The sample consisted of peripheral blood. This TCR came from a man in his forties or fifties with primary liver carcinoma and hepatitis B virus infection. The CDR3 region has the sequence CASSEVIAPGVFGTDTQYF. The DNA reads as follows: TGTGCCAGCAGTGAAGTGATAGCACCAGGTGTGTTCGGCACAGATACGCAGTATTTT.